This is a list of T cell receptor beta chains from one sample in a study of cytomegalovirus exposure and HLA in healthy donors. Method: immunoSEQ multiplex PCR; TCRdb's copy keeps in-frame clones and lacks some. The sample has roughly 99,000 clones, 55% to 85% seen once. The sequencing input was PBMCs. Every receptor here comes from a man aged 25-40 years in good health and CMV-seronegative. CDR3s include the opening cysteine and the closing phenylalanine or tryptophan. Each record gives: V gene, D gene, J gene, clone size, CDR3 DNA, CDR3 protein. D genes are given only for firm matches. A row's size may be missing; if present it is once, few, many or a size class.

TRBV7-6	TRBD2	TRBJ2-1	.	TGTGCCAGCAGCTTAACCCGGGGGGAGGGTGAGCAGTTCTTC	CASSLTRGEGEQFF
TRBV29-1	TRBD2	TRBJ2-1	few	TGCAGCGTTCGGGGGGGGCATTTAGGAAATGAGCACTTCTTC	CSVRGGHLGNEHFF
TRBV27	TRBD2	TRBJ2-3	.	TGTGCCAGCAGTTTTCTTGGGGGAGGGCGGGGGGGATTCACAGATACGCAGTATTTT	CASSFLGGGRGGFTDTQYF
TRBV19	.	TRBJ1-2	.	TGTGCCAGTAGTATAGATGGCAGAAACTATGGCTACACCTTC	CASSIDGRNYGYTF
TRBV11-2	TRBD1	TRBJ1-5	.	TGTGCCAGCAGCTCAGGACAGGGTGTCCAGCCCCAGCATTTT	CASSSGQGVQPQHF
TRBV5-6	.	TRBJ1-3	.	TGTGCCAGCAGCTTGGCACGGAACACCATATATTTT	CASSLARNTIYF
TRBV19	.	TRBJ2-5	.	TGTGCCAGTAGTTCGACAGGAGTTCAAGAGACCCAGTACTTC	CASSSTGVQETQYF
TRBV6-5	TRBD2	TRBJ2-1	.	TGTGCCAGCAGCCAAAGCGGGAGCTTTGATGAGCAGTTCTTC	CASSQSGSFDEQFF
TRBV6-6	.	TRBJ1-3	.	TGTGCCGGCCGGCGACAGGCTGGAAACACCATATATTTT	CAGRRQAGNTIYF
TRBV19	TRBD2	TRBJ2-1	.	TGTGCCAGTGGGACTAGCGGGACCTACAATGAGCAGTTCTTC	CASGTSGTYNEQFF
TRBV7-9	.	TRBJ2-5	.	TGTGCCAGCAGCTTAGCGAGCGGCCAAGAGACCCAGTACTTC	CASSLASGQETQYF
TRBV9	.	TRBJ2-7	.	TGTGCCAGCAGCGTAGCCCCCGGGGGAGTCTACGAGCAGTACTTC	CASSVAPGGVYEQYF
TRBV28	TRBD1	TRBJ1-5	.	TGTGCCAGCAGTCGTTTAATATTAGGGGACAGTAGCAATCAGCCCCAGCATTTT	CASSRLILGDSSNQPQHF
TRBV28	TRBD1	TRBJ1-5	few	TGTGCCAGCAGTCCACAGGGGGCGGGCAATCAGCCCCAGCATTTT	CASSPQGAGNQPQHF
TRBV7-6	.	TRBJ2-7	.	TGTGCCAGCAGCCTAGAGAGCTCCTACGAGCAGTACTTC	CASSLESSYEQYF
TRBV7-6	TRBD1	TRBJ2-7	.	TGTGCCAGCAGCCCTACTAGGGACAGGGGTTACGAGCAGTACTTC	CASSPTRDRGYEQYF
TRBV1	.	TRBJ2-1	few	TGCACCAGCAGCCTGCTCCTACCCGGGAGGGCCCTTAATGAGCAGTTCTTC	CTSSLLLPGRALNEQFF
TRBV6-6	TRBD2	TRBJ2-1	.	TGTGCCAGCAGTTACAGGGCGGGAGGTGGCCTTTGGGAGCAGTTCTTC	CASSYRAGGGLWEQFF
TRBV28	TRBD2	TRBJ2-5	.	TGTGCCAGCAGTCGCCAACTAGCGGGATCAGGAGAGACCCAGTACTTC	CASSRQLAGSGETQYF
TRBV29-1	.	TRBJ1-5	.	TGCAGCGCCGGACAGATCAATCAGCCCCAGCATTTT	CSAGQINQPQHF
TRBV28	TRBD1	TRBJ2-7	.	TGTGCCAGCAGAAGAGGGGGGACAGGGGGCGAGCAGTACTTC	CASRRGGTGGEQYF
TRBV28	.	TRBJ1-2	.	TGTGCCAGCAGTACGAGGTTGGGCTACACCTTC	CASSTRLGYTF
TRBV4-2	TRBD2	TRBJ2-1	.	TGTGCCAGCAGCCAAGAAGCCGCGACTAGCGCCAATGAGCAGTTCTTC	CASSQEAATSANEQFF
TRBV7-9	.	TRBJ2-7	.	TGTGCCAGCAGCGCGACAGACGCTAACGAGCAGTACTTC	CASSATDANEQYF
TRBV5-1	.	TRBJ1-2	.	TGCGCCAGCAGCCCTGGCGGGACTTACGACTACACCTTC	CASSPGGTYDYTF
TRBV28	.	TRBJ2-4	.	TGTGCCAGCAGTTTATCCGGGAGTTACATTCAGTACTTC	CASSLSGSYIQYF
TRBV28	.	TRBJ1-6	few	TGTGCCAGCAGTTTCCCCCCTGGGAGGTCACCCCTCCACTTT	CASSFPPGRSPLHF
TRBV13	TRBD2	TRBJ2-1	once	TGTGCCAGCAGCCCCACGCGGGAGAGATCCTACAATGAGCAGTTCTTC	CASSPTRERSYNEQFF
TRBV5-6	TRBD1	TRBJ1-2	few	TGTGCCAGCAGCTTGGAGGACAGGGGGCTTGGCTACACCTTC	CASSLEDRGLGYTF
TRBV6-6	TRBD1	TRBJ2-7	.	TGTGCCAGCAGTTACGGGCCGGGACAGGGGGCCTACGAGCAGTACTTC	CASSYGPGQGAYEQYF
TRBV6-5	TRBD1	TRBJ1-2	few	TGTGCCAGCAGTTACGGACAGGACATCTATGGCTACACCTTC	CASSYGQDIYGYTF
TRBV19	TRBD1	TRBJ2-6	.	TGTGCCAGTACCAACACAGGGGCTGGGGCCAACGTCCTGACTTTC	CASTNTGAGANVLTF
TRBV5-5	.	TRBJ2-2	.	TGTGCCAGCAGCTTGTCCGGGTTGGGGAGCGCCGGGGAGCTGTTTTTT	CASSLSGLGSAGELFF
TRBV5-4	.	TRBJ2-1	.	TGTGCCAGCAGCTTGGCCAGCAGGGAGCAGTTCTTC	CASSLASREQFF
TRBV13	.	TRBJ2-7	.	TGTGCCAGCAGAGTAAGGGGCCAAACCCCATACGAGCAGTACTTC	CASRVRGQTPYEQYF
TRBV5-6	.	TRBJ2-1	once	TGTGCCAGCAGCTTGACAGGGTCGTCCTACAATGAGCAGTTCTTC	CASSLTGSSYNEQFF
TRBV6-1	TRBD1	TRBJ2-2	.	TGTGCCAGCAGAAACAGGGGTTCCGGGGACGGGGAGCTGTTTTTT	CASRNRGSGDGELFF
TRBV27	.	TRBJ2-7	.	TGTGCCAGCAGTTTAGGTTGGACAGAAGCCCCTCGTGAGCAGTACTTC	CASSLGWTEAPREQYF
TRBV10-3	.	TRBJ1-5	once	TGTGCCATCAGAACAGGGATCGATCAGCCCCAGCATTTT	CAIRTGIDQPQHF
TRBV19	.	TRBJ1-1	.	TGTGCCAGTAGTAATGCGGGGGCAATAATTGAAGCTTTCTTT	CASSNAGAIIEAFF
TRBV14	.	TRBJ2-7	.	TGTGCCAGCAGCGAAATCCTACAGGGATCCTACGAGCAGTACTTC	CASSEILQGSYEQYF
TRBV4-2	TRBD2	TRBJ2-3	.	TGTGCCAGCAGCCAAGATGCGGGGACTAGCGGGGGGTCTCAGGGTACAGATACGCAGTATTTT	CASSQDAGTSGGSQGTDTQYF
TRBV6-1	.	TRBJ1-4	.	TGTGCCAGCAGTGAAGCTACCAGGGCGCGTGAAAAACTGTTTTTT	CASSEATRAREKLFF
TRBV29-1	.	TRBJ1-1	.	TGCAGCGTCAATGAAGCTTTCTTT	CSVNEAFF
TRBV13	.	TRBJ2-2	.	TGTGCCAGCAGCTTTGCGATCCGGCGGAGTACGAACACCGGGGAGCTGTTTTTT	CASSFAIRRSTNTGELFF
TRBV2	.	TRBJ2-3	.	TGTGCCAGCCGCGGGCAGGCAGATACGCAGTATTTT	CASRGQADTQYF
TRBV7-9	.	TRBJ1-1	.	TGTGCCAGCAGACCTCAGGGGAACACTGAAGCTTTCTTT	CASRPQGNTEAFF
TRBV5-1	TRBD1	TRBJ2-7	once	TGCGCCAGCAGCTCCGGACAGGACACCTCCTACGAGCAGTACTTC	CASSSGQDTSYEQYF
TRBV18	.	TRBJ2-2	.	TGTGCCAGCTCACTCGGGATTCGAAACACCGGGGAGCTGTTTTTT	CASSLGIRNTGELFF
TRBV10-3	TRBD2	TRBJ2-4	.	TGTGCCATCAGTGAGTCAGCGGGGGGGGAGAACATTCAGTACTTC	CAISESAGGENIQYF
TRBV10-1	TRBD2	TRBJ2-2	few	TGCGCCAGCAGTGGAGGGACTAGCGGGAAGAACACCGGGGAGCTGTTTTTT	CASSGGTSGKNTGELFF
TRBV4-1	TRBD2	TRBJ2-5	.	TGCGCCAGCAGCCCCGGGGAGGGGCAGGAGACCCAGTACTTC	CASSPGEGQETQYF
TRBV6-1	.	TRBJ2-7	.	TGTGCCAGCAGTGTCCGGGACAACTACGAGCAGTACTTC	CASSVRDNYEQYF
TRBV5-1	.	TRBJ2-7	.	TGCGCCAGCAGCTTGGAGGGGACTGGGACCTACGAGCAGTACTTC	CASSLEGTGTYEQYF
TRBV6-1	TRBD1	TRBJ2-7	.	TGTGCCAGCAGTGAAGCTGGGCACAGGGGCTCCTACGAGCAGTACTTC	CASSEAGHRGSYEQYF